This T cell receptor (beta chain) was identified in a study of blood T cell repertoires in COVID-19. Overall study: The samples span acute and convalescent COVID-19 from the United States, Italy and Spain. T cells, B-cell-depleted T cells, or PBMCs provided the cDNA or gDNA that served as material.

In the original workflow: Amplification with reference gene primers provided the estimates of nucleated cell counts. Method: immunoSEQ multiplex PCR; TCRdb's copy keeps in-frame clones and lacks some. The V and J calls and clone size were taken over from that table, and D and trimming were inferred from the DNA. The data contain 60,000 to 65,000 clones, around 77% of them seen just once; the ten biggest clones take up more than 4%. Trimming took off 3 bases at V and 2 bases at J, with 14 bases between the two ends. This CDR3 contains 15 residues. Germline assignment: CDR1 SNHLY and CDR2 FYNNEI. Seattle's enrolled individuals joined amid active infection and were then monitored longitudinally. The sample holds one count of this clone.

V usage is TRBV2 and J usage is TRBJ2-7, with TRBD2 as a possible D gene (6 bases). Sequences were obtained from peripheral blood. This TCR came from a woman in her sixties or seventies with COVID-19, enrolled during active disease. DNA of the CDR3: TGTGCCAGCAGTGACGGGGGAGACCTGACCTACGAGCAGTACTTC. Its translation is CASSDGGDLTYEQYF.